These 24 T cell receptor beta chains originate from one sample sequenced in a study of blood T cell repertoires in COVID-19. The data were produced by immunoSEQ multiplex PCR, yet TCRdb's version contains in-frame clones alone and is incomplete. The sample carries tens of thousands of clones, approximately 90% recorded once. The sample was peripheral blood. These receptors all stem from a human donor with active COVID-19. The donor label of this sample is uncertain.

The genes are TRBV27 and TRBJ1-5, with D possibly matching TRBD1 (6 bases). Looked up from germline, CDR1 is MNHEY and CDR2 is SMNVEV (reference sequence). V was trimmed by 6 bases and J by 7 bases, leaving 22 bases between them. This CDR3 contains 16 residues. The CDR3 nucleotides are TGTGCCAGCAGCCGTGGGGCGGGGGGCAAGGGGCAGCCCCAGCATTTT. Protein: CASSRGAGGKGQPQHF.

The chain joins TRBV4-1 to TRBJ1-1; tentative D call: TRBD1 (6 bases). The CDR3 covers 15 residues. The germline gives CDR1 MGHRA, CDR2 YSYEKL. V gave up 0 bases and J gave up 1 base, with 9 bases separating them. This CDR3 is CASSQEVGANTEAFF. CDR3 DNA: TGCGCCAGCAGCCAAGAGGTGGGGGCGAACACTGAAGCTTTCTTT.

For this clone: Compared with germline, one end of the junction differs, possibly owing to a read error. The chain carries TRBV6-1 and TRBJ2-3, with 10 bases aligning to TRBD2. CDR1 is MNHNS, CDR2 SASEGT, per germline. The CDR3 has 16 residues. CDR3 bases: TGTGCCAGCACTGAAATAGCGGGGGGTGGGACAGATACGCAGTATTTT. Protein: CASTEIAGGGTDTQYF.

This chain links TRBV5-1 with TRBJ1-2; a weak D match, TRBD1 (5 bases). Germline lookup yields CDR1 SGHRS and CDR2 YFSETQ. The germline V and J ends were trimmed by 4 bases and 2 bases, with 9 bases remaining between them. This CDR3 comprises 13 residues. The CDR3, as DNA: TGCGCCAGCAGCGTCGACAGAAACTATGGCTACACCTTC. Its translation: CASSVDRNYGYTF.

The J gene is TRBJ1-1, the V gene TRBV5-1; a possible D gene is TRBD1 (5 bases). Germline values: CDR1 SGHRS, CDR2 YFSETQ. The V and J ends lost 7 bases and 8 bases respectively, with 15 bases between them. The CDR3 has 12 residues. CDR3 loop: CASRYGRGEAFF. The CDR3, as DNA: TGCGCCAGCCGCTATGGGCGGGGGGAAGCTTTCTTT.

J is TRBJ1-3 and V is TRBV9; 9 nucleotides align to TRBD1. Germline V lookup: CDR1 SGDLS, CDR2 YYNGEE. After removal of 0 bases from V and 4 bases from J, the junction contained 5 bases not matched to a gene. The CDR3 is 16 amino acids. In DNA form, the CDR3 reads TGTGCCAGCAGCGTAGGAAGGACAGGGGTAGGAAACACCATATATTTT. This encodes CASSVGRTGVGNTIYF. Filled out from reference TRBV9 and TRBJ1-3, the complete variable domain reads DSGVTQTPKHLITATGQRVTLRCSPRSGDLSVYWYQQSLDQGLQFLIQYYNGEERAKGNILERFSAQQFPDLHSELNLSSLELGDSALYFCASSVGRTGVGNTIYFGEGSWLTVV.

The chain carries TRBV11-2 and TRBJ2-7; possibly TRBD1 for D (5 bases). V lost 1 base and J 2 bases, leaving 9 bases between the germline ends. CDR3 length equals 14 residues. Germline loops: CDR1 SGHAT, CDR2 FQNNGV. The CDR3 here is CASSLVAGPYEQYF. DNA for the CDR3: TGTGCCAGCAGCTTAGTGGCAGGGCCCTACGAGCAGTACTTC.

The chain recombines TRBV7-9 with TRBJ1-6; 12 bases fit TRBD1. Per the germline V gene, CDR1 is SEHNR and CDR2 is FQNEAQ (reference sequence). After removal of 6 bases from V and 7 bases from J, the junction contained 4 bases not matched to a gene. This CDR3 comprises 15 residues. The CDR3 DNA is TGTGCCAGCAGAGCCGGGACAGGGGGCAATTCACCCCTCCACTTT. Encoded protein: CASRAGTGGNSPLHF.

This chain links TRBV6-2 or TRBV6-3 with TRBJ2-1; D may be TRBD1 (6 bases). V dropped 0 bases and J dropped 6 bases, with 9 bases sitting between them. The CDR3 sequence is 14 residues long. The germline CDR1 and CDR2 sequences are MNHEY and SVGEGT. CDR3 nucleotides: TGTGCCAGCAGTTACTCGACCAGGGGCAATGAGCAGTTCTTC. Protein product: CASSYSTRGNEQFF.

This rearrangement joins TRBV6-1 to TRBJ2-7; TRBD2 matches 9 bases. Trimming removed 2 bases from V and 1 base from J; junction bases left unmatched: 6. The germline CDR1 and CDR2 sequences are MNHNS and SASEGT. The CDR3 has 16 residues. CDR3 nucleotide sequence: TGTGCCAGCAGTGAAATCTGGACTAGCGCTTCCTACGAGCAGTACTTC. This translates into CASSEIWTSASYEQYF.

The rearrangement links TRBV4-2 to TRBJ2-1; D is perhaps TRBD2 (7 bases). V was clipped by 0 bases and J by 2 bases, with 14 bases between them. There are 17 residues in the CDR3. CDR1 is LGHNA and CDR2 is YNFKEQ in the germline V gene. The CDR3 sequence: CASSQDWGGPPYNEQFF. Here the CDR3 DNA reads TGTGCCAGCAGCCAAGATTGGGGGGGGCCACCCTACAATGAGCAGTTCTTC.

V usage is TRBV5-1 and J usage is TRBJ1-1, with 7 nucleotides matching TRBD1. The germline V gene has CDR1 SGHRS and CDR2 YFSETQ. The CDR3 consists of 16 residues. Losses at the gene ends were 2 bases for V and 2 bases for J; bases not matched to a gene: 9. CDR3 sequence: CASSLLGQETNTEAFF. The CDR3 region has the DNA TGCGCCAGCAGCTTACTAGGACAGGAGACCAACACTGAAGCTTTCTTT.

The chain joins TRBV28 to TRBJ2-6; D perhaps matches TRBD1 (6 bases). V gave up 7 bases and J gave up 0 bases, with 16 bases separating them. Germline V gives CDR1 MDHEN, CDR2 SYDVKM. The CDR3 sequence is 17 residues long. This chain's CDR3 is CASKQGGPLSGANVLTF. As DNA, the CDR3 is TGTGCCAGCAAACAGGGCGGTCCCCTCTCTGGGGCCAACGTCCTGACTTTC. Full variable domain (outside the CDR3, taken from reference TRBV28 and TRBJ2-6): DVKVTQSSRYLVKRTGEKVFLECVQDMDHENMFWYRQDPGLGLRLIYFSYDVKMKEKGDIPEGYSVSREKKERFSLILESASTNQTSMYLCASKQGGPLSGANVLTFGAGSRLTVL.

The chain links TRBV18 to TRBJ2-3; the match to TRBD1 covers 9 bases. This CDR3 has 17 residues. Trimming at V came to 1 base and at J to 4 bases, leaving 9 bases not matched to a gene. Germline V CDR1 and CDR2: KGHSH, LQKENI. The CDR3 reads CASSPQGQGYLADTQYF. The CDR3 DNA follows: TGTGCCAGCTCACCACAGGGACAGGGCTATCTGGCAGATACGCAGTATTTT.

The gene calls are TRBV29-1 and TRBJ1-1; TRBD1 might be the D (6 bases). The CDR3 is 15 amino acids. CDR1 is SQVTM and CDR2 is ANQGSEA in the germline V gene. The V end lost 2 bases, the J end lost 2 bases, and 15 bases lay between the germline ends. The CDR3 reads CSVEQGIGKNTEAFF. CDR3 sequence (DNA): TGCAGCGTTGAACAGGGGATTGGTAAAAACACTGAAGCTTTCTTT.

The rearrangement links TRBV7-9 to TRBJ2-2, with D perhaps matching TRBD1 (5 bases). V dropped 2 bases and J dropped 6 bases, with 13 bases sitting between them. The germline CDR1 and CDR2 sequences are SEHNR and FQNEAQ (reference sequence). CDR3 length: 15 residues. Here the CDR3 reads CASSLNQGSAGELFF. As DNA, the CDR3 is TGTGCCAGCAGCTTAAATCAGGGATCGGCCGGGGAGCTGTTTTTT.

For the CDR3, the DNA is TGCAGTGCTCTTACCGGCGAGCAGTACTTC. Translated: CSALTGEQYF. The gene calls are TRBV20-1 and TRBJ2-7; D is undetermined. CDR3 size: 10 residues. The germline gives CDR1 DFQATT, CDR2 SNEGSKA (reference sequence). V lost 5 bases and J lost 6, with 8 bases in between.

The rearrangement links TRBV28 to TRBJ1-1; D unclear. Trimming took off 5 bases at V and 8 bases at J, with 12 bases between the two ends. Germline lookup yields CDR1 MDHEN and CDR2 SYDVKM. The CDR3 extends over 12 amino acids. The CDR3 sequence: CASSPPWQEAFF. For the CDR3, the DNA is TGTGCCAGCAGTCCCCCGTGGCAGGAAGCTTTCTTT.

This clone has just one count. This chain links TRBV5-1 with TRBJ1-6; 9 positions agree with TRBD1. The CDR3 is 17 residues long. V shed 4 bases and J 0 bases; nucleotides not matched to a gene: 5. The germline CDR1 and CDR2 sequences are SGHRS and YFSETQ. CDR3 nucleotide sequence: TGCGCCAGCAGCCCGGGACAGGGCGGCTCCTATAATTCACCCCTCCACTTT. It codes for CASSPGQGGSYNSPLHF.

The genes are TRBV29-1 and TRBJ2-7, with D tentatively TRBD1 (6 bases). This CDR3 contains 11 residues. The germline V gene encodes CDR1 SQVTM and CDR2 ANQGSEA. V was pared by 7 bases and J by 3 bases, with 10 bases between. The CDR3 protein is CSAIGGYEQYF. CDR3 nucleotide sequence: TGCAGCGCCATAGGGGGCTACGAGCAGTACTTC.

The J gene is TRBJ1-1, the V gene TRBV18, with D tentatively TRBD1 (6 bases). Germline V lookup: CDR1 KGHSH, CDR2 LQKENI. V was clipped by 2 bases and J by 4 bases, with 17 bases between them. This CDR3 has 16 residues. CDR3 coding DNA: TGTGCCAGCTCACCAGGCTGGACAGATCAATTCACTGAAGCTTTCTTT. The encoded protein is CASSPGWTDQFTEAFF.

V usage is TRBV4-2 and J usage is TRBJ2-6; D gene uncertain. Trimming removed 1 base from V and 0 bases from J, with 16 bases in between. CDR1 LGHNA and CDR2 YNFKEQ come from the germline V gene. This CDR3 has 19 amino acids. For the CDR3, the DNA is TGTGCCAGCAGCCAAGCGGCCGAGAGGTTAAGCTCTGGGGCCAACGTCCTGACTTTC. Translating gives CASSQAAERLSSGANVLTF.

The chain is built from TRBV19 and TRBJ2-1; D may be TRBD2 (5 bases). In germline, CDR1 is LNHDA, CDR2 SQIVND (reference sequence). The CDR3 is 15 amino acids. Trimming removed 1 base from V and 2 bases from J, with 9 bases in between. This CDR3 reads CASSIGLGAYNEQFF. The DNA for the CDR3 is TGTGCCAGTAGTATAGGTCTCGGGGCCTACAATGAGCAGTTCTTC.

The chain combines TRBV28 with TRBJ1-1; D perhaps matches TRBD1 (5 bases). Germline V CDR1 and CDR2: MDHEN, SYDVKM. The CDR3 has 16 residues. Trimming removed 9 bases from V and 6 bases from J, with 26 bases in between. The CDR3 DNA sequence: TGTGCCAGTCGAGCCACAGACAGATTCGTTTTCGCTGAAGCTTTCTTT. It translates to CASRATDRFVFAEAFF.